This T cell receptor (beta chain) was identified in a study of T cell responses to AZD1222 COVID-19 vaccine. General study results and limits: The study identified only five or six AZD1222 recipients as seropositive at baseline. Clonal diversity may have been underestimated, and the donors were mostly white British, with more females than males. After two AZD1222 doses, spike-specific TCR breadth and depth rose versus day 0.

The CDR3 is 16 residues long. V lost 4 bases and J 0 bases, leaving 15 bases between the germline ends. Germline values: CDR1 MNHEY, CDR2 SVGAGI. The table lists this clone with a few counts. The antigen is not known. Produced via immunoSEQ multiplex PCR; TCRdb's table is partial and in-frame only. The data hold about 200,000 clones, with roughly 92% observed a single time. This clonotype was obtained from an adult who received the AZD1222 COVID-19 vaccine. The chain is built from TRBV6-5 and TRBJ1-1; D is ambiguous. Sequences were derived from peripheral blood, sampled 28 days after the second AZD1222 dose. The CDR3 spells CASSLWTGTLNTEAFF. CDR3 DNA: TGTGCCAGCAGTTTATGGACCGGCACATTGAACACTGAAGCTTTCTTT.